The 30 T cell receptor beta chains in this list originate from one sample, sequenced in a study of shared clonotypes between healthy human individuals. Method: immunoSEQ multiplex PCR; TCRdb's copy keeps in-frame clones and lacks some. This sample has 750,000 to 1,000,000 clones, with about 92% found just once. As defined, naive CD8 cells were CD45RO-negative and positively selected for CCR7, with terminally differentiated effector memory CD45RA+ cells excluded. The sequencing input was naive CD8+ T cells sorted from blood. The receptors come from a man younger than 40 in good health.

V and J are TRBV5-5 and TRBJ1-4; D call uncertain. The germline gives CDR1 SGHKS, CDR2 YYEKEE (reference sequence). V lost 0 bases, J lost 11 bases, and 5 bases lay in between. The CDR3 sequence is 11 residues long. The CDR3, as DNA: TGTGCCAGCAGCTTGGTTGGGAAACTGTTTTTT. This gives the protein CASSLVGKLFF.

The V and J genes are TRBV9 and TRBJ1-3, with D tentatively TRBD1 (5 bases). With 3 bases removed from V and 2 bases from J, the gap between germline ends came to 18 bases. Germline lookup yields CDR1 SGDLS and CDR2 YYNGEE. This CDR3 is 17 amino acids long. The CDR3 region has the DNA TGTGCCAGCAGCGCCCGCTCAAGAGAGGGGCCTGGAAACACCATATATTTT. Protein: CASSARSREGPGNTIYF.

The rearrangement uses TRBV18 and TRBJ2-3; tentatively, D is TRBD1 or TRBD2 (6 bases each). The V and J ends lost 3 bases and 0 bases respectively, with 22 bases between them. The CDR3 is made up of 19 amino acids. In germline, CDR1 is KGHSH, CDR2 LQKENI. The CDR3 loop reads CASSPGRGLRDPSTDTQYF. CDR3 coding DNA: TGTGCCAGCTCACCGGGCAGGGGACTGCGGGACCCTAGCACAGATACGCAGTATTTT. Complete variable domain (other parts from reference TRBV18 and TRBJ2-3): NAGVMQNPRHLVRRRGQEARLRCSPMKGHSHVYWYRQLPEEGLKFMVYLQKENIIDESGMPKERFSAEFPKEGPSILRIQQVVRGDSAAYFCASSPGRGLRDPSTDTQYFGPGTRLTVL.

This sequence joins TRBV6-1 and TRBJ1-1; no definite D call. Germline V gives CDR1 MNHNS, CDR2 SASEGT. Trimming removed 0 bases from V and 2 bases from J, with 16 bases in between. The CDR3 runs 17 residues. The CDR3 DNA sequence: TGTGCCAGCAGTGAAGCCTATAGACGTGTTCCCAACACTGAAGCTTTCTTT. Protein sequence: CASSEAYRRVPNTEAFF.

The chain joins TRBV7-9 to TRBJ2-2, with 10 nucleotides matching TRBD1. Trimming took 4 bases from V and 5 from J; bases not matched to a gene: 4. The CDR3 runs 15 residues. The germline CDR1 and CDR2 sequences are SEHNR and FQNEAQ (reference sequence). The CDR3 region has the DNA TGTGCCAGCAGCTCGACAGGGGGCAAAACCGGGGAGCTGTTTTTT. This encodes CASSSTGGKTGELFF.

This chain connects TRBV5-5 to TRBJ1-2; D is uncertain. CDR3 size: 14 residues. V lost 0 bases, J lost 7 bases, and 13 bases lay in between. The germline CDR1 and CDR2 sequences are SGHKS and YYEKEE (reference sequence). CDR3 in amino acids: CASSLDDAGGGYTF. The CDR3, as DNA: TGTGCCAGCAGCTTGGACGACGCGGGTGGTGGCTACACCTTC. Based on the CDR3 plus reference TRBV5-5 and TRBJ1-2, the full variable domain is DAGVTQSPTHLIKTRGQQVTLRCSPISGHKSVSWYQQVLGQGPQFIFQYYEKEERGRGNFPDRFSARQFPNYSSELNVNALLLGDSALYLCASSLDDAGGGYTFGSGTRLTVV.

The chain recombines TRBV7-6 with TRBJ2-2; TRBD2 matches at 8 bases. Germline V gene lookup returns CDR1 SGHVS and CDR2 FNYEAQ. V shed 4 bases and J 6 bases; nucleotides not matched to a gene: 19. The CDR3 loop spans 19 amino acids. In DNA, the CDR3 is TGTGCCAGCAGCTCCGATACGGGACTAGTGTTGGGAGGCCCCGGGGAGCTGTTTTTT. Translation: CASSSDTGLVLGGPGELFF.

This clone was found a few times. The CDR3 region is CASSLELGLEWGYTF. CDR3 in DNA: TGCGCCAGCAGCTTGGAGCTGGGGTTGGAGTGGGGCTACACCTTC. V gene TRBV5-1 combines with J gene TRBJ1-2; no firm D call. The germline V gene encodes CDR1 SGHRS and CDR2 YFSETQ. The CDR3 totals 15 residues. V lost 0 bases and J lost 8, with 17 bases in between.

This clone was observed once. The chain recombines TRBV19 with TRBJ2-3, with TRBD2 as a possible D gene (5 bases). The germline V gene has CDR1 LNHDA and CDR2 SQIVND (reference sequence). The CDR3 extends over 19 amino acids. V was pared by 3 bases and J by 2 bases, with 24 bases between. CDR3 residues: CASSILPHRLPKITDTQYF. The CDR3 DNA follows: TGTGCCAGTAGTATTCTCCCCCACAGACTACCCAAGATCACAGATACGCAGTATTTT.

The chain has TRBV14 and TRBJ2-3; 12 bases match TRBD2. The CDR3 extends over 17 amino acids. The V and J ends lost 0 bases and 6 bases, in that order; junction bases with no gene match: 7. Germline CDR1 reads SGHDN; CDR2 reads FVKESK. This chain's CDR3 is CASSQESSGRALDTQYF. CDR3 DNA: TGTGCCAGCAGCCAAGAGTCTAGCGGGAGGGCCCTGGATACGCAGTATTTT.

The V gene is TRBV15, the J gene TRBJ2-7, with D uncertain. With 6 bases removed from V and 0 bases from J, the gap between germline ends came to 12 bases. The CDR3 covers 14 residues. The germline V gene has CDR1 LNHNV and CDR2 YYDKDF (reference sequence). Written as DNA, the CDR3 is TGTGCCACCAGGATACGTCTAGGCTCCTACGAGCAGTACTTC. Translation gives CATRIRLGSYEQYF.

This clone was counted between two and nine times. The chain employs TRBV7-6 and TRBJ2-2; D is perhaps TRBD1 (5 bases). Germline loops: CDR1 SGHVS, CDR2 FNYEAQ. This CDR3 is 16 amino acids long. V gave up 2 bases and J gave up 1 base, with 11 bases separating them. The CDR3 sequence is CASSLFQQENTGELFF. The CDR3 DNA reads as TGTGCCAGCAGCTTATTTCAACAGGAGAACACCGGGGAGCTGTTTTTT.

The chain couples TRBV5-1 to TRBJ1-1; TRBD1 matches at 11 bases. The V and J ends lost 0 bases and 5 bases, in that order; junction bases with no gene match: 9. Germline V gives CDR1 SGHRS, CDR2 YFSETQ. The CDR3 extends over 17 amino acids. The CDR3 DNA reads TGCGCCAGCAGCTTGGGTTCGGACAGGGGGCGCCGTACTGAAGCTTTCTTT. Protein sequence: CASSLGSDRGRRTEAFF. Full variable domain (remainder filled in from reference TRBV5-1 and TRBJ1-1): KAGVTQTPRYLIKTRGQQVTLSCSPISGHRSVSWYQQTPGQGLQFLFEYFSETQRNKGNFPGRFSGRQFSNSRSEMNVSTLELGDSALYLCASSLGSDRGRRTEAFFGQGTRLTVV.

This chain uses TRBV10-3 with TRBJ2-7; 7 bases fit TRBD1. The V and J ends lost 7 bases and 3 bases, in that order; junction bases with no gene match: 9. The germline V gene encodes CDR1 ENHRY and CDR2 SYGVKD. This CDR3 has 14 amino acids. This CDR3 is CAITQTGMYYEQYF. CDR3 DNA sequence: TGTGCCATCACCCAGACAGGGATGTACTACGAGCAGTACTTC.

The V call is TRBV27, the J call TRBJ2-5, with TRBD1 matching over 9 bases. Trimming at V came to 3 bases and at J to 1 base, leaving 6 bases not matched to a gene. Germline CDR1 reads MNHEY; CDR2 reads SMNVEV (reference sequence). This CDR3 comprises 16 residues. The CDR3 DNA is TGTGCCAGCAGTTTGAGGACAGGGGTGATCCAAGAGACCCAGTACTTC. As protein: CASSLRTGVIQETQYF.

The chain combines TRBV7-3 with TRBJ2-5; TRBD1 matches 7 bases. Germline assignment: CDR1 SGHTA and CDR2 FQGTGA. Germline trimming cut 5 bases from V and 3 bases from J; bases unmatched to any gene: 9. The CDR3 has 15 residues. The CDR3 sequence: CASSIDPGTEETQYF. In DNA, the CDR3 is TGTGCCAGCAGCATTGACCCCGGGACAGAAGAGACCCAGTACTTC.

The CDR3 region is CASSSDRGLPYEQYF. CDR3 DNA: TGTGCCAGCAGTTCAGACAGGGGGCTACCCTACGAGCAGTACTTC. The chain couples TRBV28 to TRBJ2-7; 10 positions agree with TRBD1. The CDR3 runs 15 residues. With 4 bases clipped from V and 2 bases from J, the junction kept 5 bases outside the gene matches. The germline V gene encodes CDR1 MDHEN and CDR2 SYDVKM.

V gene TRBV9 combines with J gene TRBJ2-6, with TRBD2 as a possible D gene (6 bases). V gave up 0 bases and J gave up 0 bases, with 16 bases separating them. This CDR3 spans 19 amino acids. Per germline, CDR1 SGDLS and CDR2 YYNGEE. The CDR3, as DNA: TGTGCCAGCAGCGTAGGCCGCGGGGCGGGCAGCTCTGGGGCCAACGTCCTGACTTTC. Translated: CASSVGRGAGSSGANVLTF.

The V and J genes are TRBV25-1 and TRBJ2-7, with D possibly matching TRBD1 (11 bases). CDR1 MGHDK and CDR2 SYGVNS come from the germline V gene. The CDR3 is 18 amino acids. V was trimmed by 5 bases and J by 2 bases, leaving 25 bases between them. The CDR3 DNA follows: TGTGCCAGCAGTCCCCCGGACAGGGGGCTAGCGGGAGCCTACGAGCAGTACTTC. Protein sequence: CASSPPDRGLAGAYEQYF.

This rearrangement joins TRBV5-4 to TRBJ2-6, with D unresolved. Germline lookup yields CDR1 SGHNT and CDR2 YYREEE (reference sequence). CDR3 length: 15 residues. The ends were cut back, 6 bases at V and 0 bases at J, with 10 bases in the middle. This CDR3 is CASTQVSSGANVLTF. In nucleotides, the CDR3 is TGTGCCAGCACGCAGGTTAGCTCTGGGGCCAACGTCCTGACTTTC.

CDR3 residues: CASSSGQASYNEQFF. CDR3 nucleotides: TGTGCCAGCAGCTCCGGACAGGCTTCCTACAATGAGCAGTTCTTC. The chain combines TRBV7-9 with TRBJ2-1, with 7 bases matching TRBD1. Trimming took 4 bases from V and 1 from J; bases not matched to a gene: 4. The CDR3 has 15 amino acids. CDR1 is SEHNR and CDR2 is FQNEAQ in the germline V gene (reference sequence).

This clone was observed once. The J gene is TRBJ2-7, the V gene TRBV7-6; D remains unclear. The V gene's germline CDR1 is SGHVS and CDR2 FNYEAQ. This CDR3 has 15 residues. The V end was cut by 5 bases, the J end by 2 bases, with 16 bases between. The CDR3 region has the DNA TGTGCCAGCAGCCCAAGAGGAGCGAGAGCCTACGAGCAGTACTTC. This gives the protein CASSPRGARAYEQYF. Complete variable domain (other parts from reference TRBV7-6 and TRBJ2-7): GAGVSQSPRYKVTKRGQDVALRCDPISGHVSLYWYRQALGQGPEFLTYFNYEAQQDKSGLPNDRFSAERPEGSISTLTIQRTEQRDSAMYRCASSPRGARAYEQYFGPGTRLTVT.

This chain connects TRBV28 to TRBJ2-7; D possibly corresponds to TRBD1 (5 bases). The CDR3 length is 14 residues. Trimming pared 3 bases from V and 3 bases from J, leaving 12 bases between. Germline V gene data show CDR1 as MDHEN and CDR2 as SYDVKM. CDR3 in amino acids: CASSLPRDFYEQYF. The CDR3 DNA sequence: TGTGCCAGCAGTTTGCCCAGGGATTTCTACGAGCAGTACTTC.

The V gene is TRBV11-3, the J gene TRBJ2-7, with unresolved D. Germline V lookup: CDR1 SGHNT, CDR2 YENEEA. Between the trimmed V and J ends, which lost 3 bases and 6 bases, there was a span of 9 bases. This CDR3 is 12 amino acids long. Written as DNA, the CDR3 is TGTGCCAGCAGCTTTTCGGAGTCCGAGCAGTACTTC. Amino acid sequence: CASSFSESEQYF.

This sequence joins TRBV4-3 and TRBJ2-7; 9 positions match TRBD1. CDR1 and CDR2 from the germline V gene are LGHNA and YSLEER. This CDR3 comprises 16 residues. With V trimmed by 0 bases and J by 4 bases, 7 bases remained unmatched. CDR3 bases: TGCGCCAGCAGCCAAGAAACCGGGACAGGGTGGTACGAGCAGTACTTC. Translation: CASSQETGTGWYEQYF.

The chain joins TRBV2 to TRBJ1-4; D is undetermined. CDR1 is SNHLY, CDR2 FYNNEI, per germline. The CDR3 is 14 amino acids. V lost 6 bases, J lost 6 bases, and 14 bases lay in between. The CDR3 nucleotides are TGTGCCAGCAGCCTCAGTGACTCGGATGAAAAACTGTTTTTT. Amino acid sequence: CASSLSDSDEKLFF.

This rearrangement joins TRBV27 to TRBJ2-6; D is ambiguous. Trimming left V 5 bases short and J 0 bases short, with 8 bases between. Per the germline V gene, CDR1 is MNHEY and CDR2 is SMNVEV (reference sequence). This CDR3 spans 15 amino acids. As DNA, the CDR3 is TGTGCCAGCAGTCCCCACTCCTCTGGGGCCAACGTCCTGACTTTC. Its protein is CASSPHSSGANVLTF.

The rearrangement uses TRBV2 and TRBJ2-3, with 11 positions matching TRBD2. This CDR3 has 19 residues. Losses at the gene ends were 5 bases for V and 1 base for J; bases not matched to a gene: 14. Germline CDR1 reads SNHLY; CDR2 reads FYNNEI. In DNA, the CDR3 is TGTGCCAGCAGTTCCCGAGTTAGCGGGAGGGCCGGGGGCACAGATACGCAGTATTTT. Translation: CASSSRVSGRAGGTDTQYF.

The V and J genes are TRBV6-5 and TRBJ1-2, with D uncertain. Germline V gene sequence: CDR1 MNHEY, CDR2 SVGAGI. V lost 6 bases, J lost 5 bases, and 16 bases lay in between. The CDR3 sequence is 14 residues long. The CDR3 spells CASSRQDREYGYTF. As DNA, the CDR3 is TGTGCCAGCAGCCGGCAGGATCGAGAATATGGCTACACCTTC.

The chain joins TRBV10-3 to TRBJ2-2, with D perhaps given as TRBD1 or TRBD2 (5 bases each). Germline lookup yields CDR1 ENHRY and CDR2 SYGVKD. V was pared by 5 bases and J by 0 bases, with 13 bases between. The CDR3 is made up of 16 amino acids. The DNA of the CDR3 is TGTGCCATCAGTTCCAGTGGGGACGCGAACACCGGGGAGCTGTTTTTT. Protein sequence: CAISSSGDANTGELFF.